The TCR beta chain described here comes from a study of T-cell memory formation after mild COVID-19. Study-wide context: There were largely donor-specific TCR clusters. Study results and caveats: Mainly in CM and EM were contracting CD4+ clones; CD8+ were in EMRA. Still unconfirmed is whether the second-wave clones peaking on day 37 recognized SARS-CoV-2.

This clonotype was recorded a few times. The antigen is undetermined. V lost 5 bases and J lost 5, with 16 bases in between. The CDR3 sequence is 14 residues long. Germline CDR1 is MNHEY and CDR2 is SVGAGI. TCRdb passed the 5' RACE reads through MiXCR, listing each CDR3 protein once. Of about 340,000 distinct CDR3 sequences detected, approximately 15% appear once; the ten largest clones hold approximately 20%. The sequencing sample was made of PBMCs or a T cell subset sorted from them (not recorded which). This chain connects TRBV6-5 to TRBJ2-7, with a weak D call TRBD2 (6 bases). The TCR comes from a man younger than 35 who had mild COVID-19 (a few samples of this study predate the infection). Cell type and time point are not known. CDR3 DNA sequence: TGTGCCAGCAGTCCTCGATCGGGGAGGAACGAGCAGTACTTC. Protein: CASSPRSGRNEQYF.